The 22 T cell receptor beta chains given below trace back to one sample, sequenced in a study of CD8 T cells in ankylosing spondylitis. TCRdb fed the 5' RACE reads into MiXCR, producing one record per CDR3 protein. Here the sample spans about 96,000 distinct CDR3 sequences, around 30% being singletons. Sequencing was done on a sample of blood, either unsorted or a sorted T cell fraction (not recorded which). These receptors were obtained from a male donor with ankylosing spondylitis or in good health (not recorded which).

The chain couples TRBV24-1 to TRBJ2-2; the match to TRBD2 covers 9 bases. The V and J ends lost 4 bases and 1 base, in that order; junction bases with no gene match: 3. CDR1 is KGHDR, CDR2 SFDVKD, per germline. The CDR3 is 16 amino acids. The CDR3 DNA sequence: TGTGCCACCAGTGACCTAGCGGGGAGGAACACCGGGGAGCTGTTTTTT. It encodes CATSDLAGRNTGELFF.

The CDR3 DNA reads as TGCGCCACGAGGAAGGGGCACGATGAGCAGTTCTTC. Protein sequence: CATRKGHDEQFF. V gene TRBV5-1 combines with J gene TRBJ2-1; weak D call: TRBD1 (5 bases). The germline V gene has CDR1 SGHRS and CDR2 YFSETQ. The CDR3 consists of 12 residues. V was pared by 9 bases and J by 8 bases, with 15 bases between.

The rearrangement joins TRBV7-9 to TRBJ2-3; no reliable D call. The CDR3 runs 14 residues. Between the trimmed V and J ends, which lost 6 bases and 2 bases, there was a span of 12 bases. Germline loops: CDR1 SEHNR, CDR2 FQNEAQ (reference sequence). CDR3 DNA: TGTGCCAGCAGTTATCCCAGATACACAGATACGCAGTATTTT. It translates to CASSYPRYTDTQYF.

The chain uses TRBV6-6 and TRBJ2-3; D gene unclear. The germline V gene encodes CDR1 MNHNY and CDR2 SVGAGI (reference sequence). V gave up 8 bases and J gave up 1 base, with 10 bases separating them. CDR3 length: 13 residues. CDR3 nucleotide sequence: TGTGCCAGCGAGAAGGCCGGCACAGATACGCAGTATTTT. Encoded protein: CASEKAGTDTQYF.

Only one count was recorded for this clonotype. The chain couples TRBV10-3 to TRBJ2-6, with 12 bases matching TRBD1. This CDR3 contains 17 residues. V dropped 4 bases and J dropped 3; count of bases not matched to a gene: 4. CDR1 is ENHRY and CDR2 is SYGVKD in the germline V gene. Here the CDR3 DNA reads TGTGCCATCAGTGCGGGACAGGGGGCGCTTGGGGCCAACGTCCTGACTTTC. Translation: CAISAGQGALGANVLTF.

This CDR3 is CASSYSNRKNSPLHF. As DNA, the CDR3 is TGTGCCAGCAGTTACTCGAATCGGAAGAATTCACCCCTCCACTTT. This chain connects TRBV6-5 to TRBJ1-6, with no clear D. Germline V gene data show CDR1 as MNHEY and CDR2 as SVGAGI. Trimming took off 0 bases at V and 7 bases at J, with 10 bases between the two ends. This CDR3 spans 15 amino acids.

V and J are TRBV9 and TRBJ2-5; no definite D call. Deletions cut 4 bases from V and 5 bases from J, with 12 bases between. Germline lookup yields CDR1 SGDLS and CDR2 YYNGEE. The CDR3 has 13 amino acids. Here the CDR3 reads CASSLDSGETQYF. CDR3 sequence (DNA): TGTGCCAGCAGCTTAGACTCCGGGGAGACCCAGTACTTC.

V and J are TRBV12-5 and TRBJ2-1, with 14 bases identical to TRBD2. This CDR3 contains 15 residues. V was pared by 1 base and J by 9 bases, with 2 bases of the junction left unmatched. Germline-derived CDR1 and CDR2 are LGHNT and FRNRAP. In DNA form, the CDR3 reads TGTGCTAGTGGTTTGGGACTAGCGGGGGGGATTGAGCAGTTCTTC. The encoded protein is CASGLGLAGGIEQFF.

V and J are TRBV15 and TRBJ2-7, with D perhaps TRBD1 (5 bases). CDR3 length equals 14 residues. The V and J ends lost 0 bases and 5 bases respectively, with 11 bases between them. Germline CDR1 is LNHNV and CDR2 is YYDKDF (reference sequence). CDR3 residues: CATSRDGADDEQYF. The CDR3 bases are TGTGCCACCAGCAGAGATGGGGCAGACGACGAGCAGTACTTC.

V and J are TRBV29-1 and TRBJ1-2; D may be TRBD1 (6 bases). This CDR3 has 14 residues. Germline CDR1 reads SQVTM; CDR2 reads ANQGSEA. Trimming removed 1 base at V and 0 bases at J, with 9 bases between. CDR3 sequence (DNA): TGCAGCGTTGAAGTGGCAGGGGCTAACTATGGCTACACCTTC. Translation: CSVEVAGANYGYTF.

The CDR3 DNA is TGTGCCACCAGCATATACCAGGTCGAGCAGTTCTTC. This gives the protein CATSIYQVEQFF. V gene TRBV15 combines with J gene TRBJ2-1; D remains unclear. This CDR3 region has 12 residues. In germline, CDR1 is LNHNV, CDR2 YYDKDF (reference sequence). The germline V and J ends were trimmed by 4 bases and 10 bases, with 11 bases remaining between them.

This chain joins TRBV4-1 and TRBJ1-5; D possibly corresponds to TRBD1 (5 bases). The ends were cut back, 0 bases at V and 6 bases at J, with 12 bases in the middle. From germline, CDR1 is MGHRA and CDR2 YSYEKL. The CDR3 sequence is 15 residues long. This chain's CDR3 is CASSQDAGGTQPQHF. The CDR3 DNA sequence: TGCGCCAGCAGCCAAGATGCGGGGGGAACTCAGCCCCAGCATTTT.

In its sample, this clonotype was seen a few times. This chain joins TRBV5-5 and TRBJ1-2; 10 bases map to TRBD1. This CDR3 spans 15 amino acids. The germline CDR1 and CDR2 sequences are SGHKS and YYEKEE (reference sequence). V lost 4 bases to trimming and J lost 6 bases; unmatched junction nucleotides: 9. The CDR3 spells CASSGYGTGVNGYTF. The CDR3, as DNA: TGTGCCAGCAGCGGTTACGGGACAGGGGTAAATGGCTACACCTTC.

The chain has TRBV15 and TRBJ1-2; D not certain. The germline gives CDR1 LNHNV, CDR2 YYDKDF (reference sequence). The CDR3 extends over 14 amino acids. V was cut by 1 base and J by 8 bases, with 14 bases left in between. The CDR3 protein is CATSRGGISYGYTF. As DNA, the CDR3 is TGTGCCACCAGCAGAGGAGGGATTTCCTACGGCTACACCTTC. Combining the CDR3 with reference TRBV15 and TRBJ1-2 gives the whole variable domain DAMVIQNPRYQVTQFGKPVTLSCSQTLNHNVMYWYQQKSSQAPKLLFHYYDKDFNNEADTPDNFQSRRPNTSFCFLDIRSPGLGDTAMYLCATSRGGISYGYTFGSGTRLTVV.

The chain combines TRBV16 with TRBJ1-6; tentatively, D is TRBD1 (5 bases). Germline V gene sequence: CDR1 KGHSY, CDR2 FQNENV. V dropped 0 bases and J dropped 9 bases, with 6 bases sitting between them. The CDR3 has 13 amino acids. In nucleotides, the CDR3 is TGTGCCAGCAGCCAATCAAGGGGTTCACCCCTCCACTTT. Its protein is CASSQSRGSPLHF.

This clonotype was found a few times. V is TRBV5-1 and J is TRBJ2-3; D perhaps matches TRBD2 (6 bases). The CDR3 covers 14 residues. V was shortened by 6 bases and J by 0 bases, with 11 bases between the two germline ends. Germline V gene data show CDR1 as SGHRS and CDR2 as YFSETQ. The CDR3 DNA reads TGCGCCAGCACCTCAGGGACTAGCACAGATACGCAGTATTTT. As protein: CASTSGTSTDTQYF.

In this sample, this clonotype turned up a few times. The chain is built from TRBV5-8 and TRBJ2-7, with a tentative D call TRBD1 (6 bases). Trimming cost V 3 bases and J 1 base, with 20 bases left between them. The CDR3 contains 17 residues. CDR1 SGHTS and CDR2 YDEGEE come from the germline V gene. CDR3 sequence (DNA): TGTGCCAGCAGCTACGCGAATTACAGGGTTACGTCCTACGAGCAGTACGTC. As protein: CASSYANYRVTSYEQYV.

The CDR3 coding sequence is TGTGCCAGCAAGCTAGGCGGGCCTGAAGCTTTCTTT. This gives the protein CASKLGGPEAFF. The genes are TRBV2 and TRBJ1-1; D is uncertain. The length of the CDR3 is 12 residues. CDR1 and CDR2 from the germline V gene are SNHLY and FYNNEI. Trimming took off 7 bases at V and 6 bases at J, with 12 bases between the two ends.

The chain carries TRBV5-1 and TRBJ2-3; tentative D call: TRBD2 (7 bases). CDR1 and CDR2 (germline): SGHRS, YFSETQ. CDR3 length equals 14 residues. Trimming took 5 bases from V and 4 from J, leaving 14 bases between them. The CDR3: CASSSGGPADTQYF. CDR3 coding DNA: TGCGCCAGCAGTTCCGGGGGGCCCGCAGATACGCAGTATTTT. Looking up the rest from reference TRBV5-1 and TRBJ2-3 gives the full variable domain: KAGVTQTPRYLIKTRGQQVTLSCSPISGHRSVSWYQQTPGQGLQFLFEYFSETQRNKGNFPGRFSGRQFSNSRSEMNVSTLELGDSALYLCASSSGGPADTQYFGPGTRLTVL.

This clonotype was seen a handful of times. The rearrangement links TRBV6-5 to TRBJ1-1; no reliable D call. This CDR3 spans 12 amino acids. V lost 2 bases and J 8 bases, leaving 9 bases between the germline ends. Per germline, CDR1 MNHEY and CDR2 SVGAGI. DNA of the CDR3: TGTGCCAGCAGTTACAATGGGAGAGAAGCTTTCTTT. The encoded protein is CASSYNGREAFF.

J is TRBJ1-2 and V is TRBV7-3; TRBD1 might be the D (6 bases). Trimming removed 5 bases from V and 2 bases from J, with 18 bases in between. The CDR3 extends over 16 amino acids. Germline-derived CDR1 and CDR2 are SGHTA and FQGTGA. CDR3: CASSPGGADSNYGYTF. The CDR3 DNA follows: TGTGCCAGCAGCCCCGGGGGGGCGGACTCAAACTATGGCTACACCTTC.

J is TRBJ2-7 and V is TRBV29-1, with TRBD1 matching 8 bases. Germline V gene lookup returns CDR1 SQVTM and CDR2 ANQGSEA. The CDR3 sequence is 14 residues long. The junction had 8 bases not matched to a gene; V was cut back by 7 bases and J by 0 bases. CDR3 coding DNA: TGCAGCGCCGCGGGACAGGAAAACTCCTACGAGCAGTACTTC. Translating gives CSAAGQENSYEQYF.